A selection of T cell receptor beta chains follows, all from one sample in a study of shared clonotypes between healthy human individuals. Some clones are missing from TCRdb's copy, which holds only in-frame ones; the method was immunoSEQ multiplex PCR. The sample gives a few hundred thousand clones, roughly 72% of which show up once; around 12% is in the top ten. The specimen was PBMCs. These TCRs come from a woman aged 40 to 50 in good health. Some clones in this sample may be carry-over from other donors' samples. The conserved cysteine and the conserved F or W are not part of the CDR3 here. A D gene is named only where the DNA matches it firmly.

cdr3_aa: ARDRGTEAF
d_call: TRBD1
v_call: TRBV30
j_call: TRBJ1-1

cdr3_aa: ASSRASVSTGELF
d_call: NA
v_call: TRBV18
j_call: TRBJ2-2

cdr3_aa: ASSTGTGVSYNEQF
d_call: TRBD1
v_call: TRBV18
j_call: TRBJ2-1

cdr3_aa: ASSSRAWGGEQY
d_call: TRBD2
v_call: TRBV7-3
j_call: TRBJ2-7

cdr3_aa: ASSVEGNPHEQY
d_call: NA
v_call: TRBV9
j_call: TRBJ2-7

cdr3_aa: ASSQELLPGELF
d_call: NA
v_call: TRBV14
j_call: TRBJ2-2

cdr3_aa: ASGVLAGGLWEQY
d_call: TRBD2
v_call: TRBV28
j_call: TRBJ2-7

cdr3_aa: ASSQDGTVAADTQY
d_call: TRBD1
v_call: TRBV4-3
j_call: TRBJ2-3

cdr3_aa: SVGLGLGTGELF
d_call: NA
v_call: TRBV29-1
j_call: TRBJ2-2

cdr3_aa: ASSERLAGGADTQY
d_call: TRBD2
v_call: TRBV2
j_call: TRBJ2-3

cdr3_aa: ASRGTDNEQF
d_call: TRBD1
v_call: TRBV11-1
j_call: TRBJ2-1

cdr3_aa: ASSESFTKGNEQF
d_call: NA
v_call: TRBV25-1
j_call: TRBJ2-1

cdr3_aa: ASSLGVAYGYT
d_call: NA
v_call: TRBV5-5
j_call: TRBJ1-2

cdr3_aa: ASSRTLGEQY
d_call: NA
v_call: TRBV28
j_call: TRBJ2-7

cdr3_aa: ASSLEQGDYQTQY
d_call: NA
v_call: TRBV7-2
j_call: TRBJ2-5

cdr3_aa: ASSLDREQTYEQY
d_call: NA
v_call: TRBV7-2
j_call: TRBJ2-7

cdr3_aa: ASSRPGPFSYEQY
d_call: NA
v_call: TRBV28
j_call: TRBJ2-7

cdr3_aa: AIRSGAGETQY
d_call: NA
v_call: TRBV10-3
j_call: TRBJ2-5

cdr3_aa: ASSYSGILNTEAF
d_call: NA
v_call: TRBV6-5
j_call: TRBJ1-1

cdr3_aa: ASSPEVKPSNTGELF
d_call: NA
v_call: TRBV18
j_call: TRBJ2-2

cdr3_aa: AISQTVNTEAF
d_call: NA
v_call: TRBV10-3
j_call: TRBJ1-1

cdr3_aa: ASSLTGGTGELF
d_call: TRBD1
v_call: TRBV19
j_call: TRBJ2-2

cdr3_aa: ASSHGPSQPQH
d_call: NA
v_call: TRBV4-1
j_call: TRBJ1-5

cdr3_aa: ASCEGTNTEAF
d_call: NA
v_call: TRBV28
j_call: TRBJ1-1

cdr3_aa: ASSSSGRTGELF
d_call: TRBD2
v_call: TRBV9
j_call: TRBJ2-2

cdr3_aa: ASSPAGAGQTKEAF
d_call: NA
v_call: TRBV28
j_call: TRBJ1-1

cdr3_aa: ASSSQLSSTYEQY
d_call: NA
v_call: TRBV11-2
j_call: TRBJ2-7

cdr3_aa: SVEGTTSGRAGRYNEQF
d_call: TRBD2
v_call: TRBV29-1
j_call: TRBJ2-1

cdr3_aa: ASSIGTSGIPWRDTQY
d_call: TRBD2
v_call: TRBV5-1
j_call: TRBJ2-3

cdr3_aa: ASSLGTSGTGGELF
d_call: TRBD2
v_call: TRBV5-5
j_call: TRBJ2-2

cdr3_aa: SGEDSEKLF
d_call: NA
v_call: TRBV20-1
j_call: TRBJ1-4

cdr3_aa: ASRTGLAGGDEQF
d_call: TRBD2
v_call: TRBV28
j_call: TRBJ2-1

cdr3_aa: ASSPSGIGTEAF
d_call: NA
v_call: TRBV7-2
j_call: TRBJ1-1

cdr3_aa: ATSSGLAGVTGELF
d_call: TRBD2
v_call: TRBV15
j_call: TRBJ2-2

cdr3_aa: AWSEDRRNTIY
d_call: NA
v_call: TRBV30
j_call: TRBJ1-3

cdr3_aa: ATSEDRGTEAF
d_call: NA
v_call: TRBV15
j_call: TRBJ1-1

cdr3_aa: ASSMRQGDVLEQY
d_call: TRBD1
v_call: TRBV4-2
j_call: TRBJ2-7

cdr3_aa: ASSFGSLYTGELF
d_call: NA
v_call: TRBV7-8
j_call: TRBJ2-2

cdr3_aa: ASSQDLGGRSGELF
d_call: TRBD2
v_call: TRBV4-3
j_call: TRBJ2-2

cdr3_aa: ASSLAPGRNYGYT
d_call: NA
v_call: TRBV6-4
j_call: TRBJ1-2

cdr3_aa: ASSPHGGTNEQF
d_call: NA
v_call: TRBV7-3
j_call: TRBJ2-1

cdr3_aa: ASSLTSAGGGETQY
d_call: NA
v_call: TRBV7-2
j_call: TRBJ2-5

cdr3_aa: ASSLAHEQF
d_call: NA
v_call: TRBV5-1
j_call: TRBJ2-1

cdr3_aa: ASSLTTGGFGVGYGYT
d_call: TRBD1
v_call: TRBV5-4
j_call: TRBJ1-2

cdr3_aa: ASSPSGQGKAEL
d_call: TRBD1
v_call: TRBV18
j_call: TRBJ2-1

cdr3_aa: ASSLGLAGANEQF
d_call: TRBD2
v_call: TRBV11-3
j_call: TRBJ2-1

cdr3_aa: ASSPMGGMGFGEQY
d_call: NA
v_call: TRBV7-9
j_call: NA

cdr3_aa: ASSLGSGLAGRAYEQY
d_call: NA
v_call: TRBV5-1
j_call: TRBJ2-7

cdr3_aa: ASSSSGSRSYEQY
d_call: TRBD2
v_call: TRBV5-1
j_call: NA

cdr3_aa: ASSTDQEAGLAKNIQY
d_call: TRBD2
v_call: TRBV27
j_call: TRBJ2-4

cdr3_aa: ASSPPGTVNYGYT
d_call: TRBD1
v_call: TRBV18
j_call: TRBJ1-2

cdr3_aa: ASSQDGRVDGDTEAF
d_call: NA
v_call: TRBV4-2
j_call: TRBJ1-1

cdr3_aa: ASRGQGVLAKNIQY
d_call: TRBD1
v_call: TRBV28
j_call: TRBJ2-4